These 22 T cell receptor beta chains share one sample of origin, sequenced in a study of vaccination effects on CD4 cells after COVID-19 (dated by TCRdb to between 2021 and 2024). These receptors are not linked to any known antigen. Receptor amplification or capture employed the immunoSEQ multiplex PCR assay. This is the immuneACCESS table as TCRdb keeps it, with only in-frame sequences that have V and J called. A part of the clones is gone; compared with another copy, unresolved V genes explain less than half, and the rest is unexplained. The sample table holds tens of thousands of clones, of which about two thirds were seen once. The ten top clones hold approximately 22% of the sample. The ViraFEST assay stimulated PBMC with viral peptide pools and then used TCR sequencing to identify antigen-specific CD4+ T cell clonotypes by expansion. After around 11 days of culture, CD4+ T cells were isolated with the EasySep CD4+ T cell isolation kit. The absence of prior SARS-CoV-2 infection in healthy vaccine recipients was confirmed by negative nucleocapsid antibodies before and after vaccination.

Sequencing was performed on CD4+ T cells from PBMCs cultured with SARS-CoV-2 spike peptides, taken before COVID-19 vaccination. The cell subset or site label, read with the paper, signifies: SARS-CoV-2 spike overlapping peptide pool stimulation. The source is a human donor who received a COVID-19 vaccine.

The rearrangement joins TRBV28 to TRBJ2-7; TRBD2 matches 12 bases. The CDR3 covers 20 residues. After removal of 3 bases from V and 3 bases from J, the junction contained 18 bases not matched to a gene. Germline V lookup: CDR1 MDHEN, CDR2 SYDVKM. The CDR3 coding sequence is TGTGCCAGCAGTTTTGGTAGTCGGCTAGCGGGAGGGCTAGAGGGCTACGAGCAGTACTTC. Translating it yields CASSFGSRLAGGLEGYEQYF.

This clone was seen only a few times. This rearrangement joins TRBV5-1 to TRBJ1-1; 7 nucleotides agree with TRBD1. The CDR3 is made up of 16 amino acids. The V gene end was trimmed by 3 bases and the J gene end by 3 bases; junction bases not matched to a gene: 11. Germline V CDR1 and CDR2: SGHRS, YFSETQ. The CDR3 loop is CASSSTGKRGDTEAFF. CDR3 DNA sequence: TGCGCCAGCAGCTCGACAGGGAAGAGGGGGGACACTGAAGCTTTCTTT.

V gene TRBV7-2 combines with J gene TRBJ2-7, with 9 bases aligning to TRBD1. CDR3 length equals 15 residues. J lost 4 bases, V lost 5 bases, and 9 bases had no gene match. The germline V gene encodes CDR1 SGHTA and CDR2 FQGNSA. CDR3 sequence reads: CASSLWWGQGYEQYF. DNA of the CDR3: TGTGCCAGCAGCCTTTGGTGGGGACAGGGTTACGAGCAGTACTTC.

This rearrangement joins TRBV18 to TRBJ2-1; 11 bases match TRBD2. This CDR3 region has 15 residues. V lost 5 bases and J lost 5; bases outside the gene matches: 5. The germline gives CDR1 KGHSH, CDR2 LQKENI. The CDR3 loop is CASSNLAGGNNEQFF. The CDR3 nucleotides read TGTGCCAGCTCAAACTTAGCGGGAGGGAACAATGAGCAGTTCTTC.

CDR3 protein: CASRWSGGQHNEQFF. For the CDR3, the DNA is TGCGCCAGCAGGTGGAGCGGGGGTCAGCACAATGAGCAGTTCTTC. The gene calls are TRBV5-1 and TRBJ2-1; 8 nucleotides agree with TRBD2. Germline V gene sequence: CDR1 SGHRS, CDR2 YFSETQ. Trimming cost V 5 bases and J 5 bases; bases outside gene matches: 9. CDR3 length equals 15 residues.

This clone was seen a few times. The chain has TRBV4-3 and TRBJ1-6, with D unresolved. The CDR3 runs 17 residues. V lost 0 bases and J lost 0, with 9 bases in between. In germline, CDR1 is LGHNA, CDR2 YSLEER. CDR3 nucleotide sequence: TGCGCCAGCAGCCAAGATTGGGTGGGCTCCTATAATTCACCCCTCCACTTT. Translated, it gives CASSQDWVGSYNSPLHF.

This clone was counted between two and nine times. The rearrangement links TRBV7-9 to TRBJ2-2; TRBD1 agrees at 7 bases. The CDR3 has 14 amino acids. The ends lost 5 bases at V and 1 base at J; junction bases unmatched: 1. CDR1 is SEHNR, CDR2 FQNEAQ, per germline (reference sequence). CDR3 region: CASSRDRNTGELFF. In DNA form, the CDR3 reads TGTGCCAGCAGCAGGGACAGGAACACCGGGGAGCTGTTTTTT.

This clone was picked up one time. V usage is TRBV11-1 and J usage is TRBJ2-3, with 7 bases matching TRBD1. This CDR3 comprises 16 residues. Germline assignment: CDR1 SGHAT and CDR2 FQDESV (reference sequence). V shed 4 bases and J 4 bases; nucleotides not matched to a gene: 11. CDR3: CASSSNRDSRADTQYF. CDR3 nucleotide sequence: TGTGCCAGCAGCTCGAACCGGGACAGTAGGGCAGATACGCAGTATTTT.

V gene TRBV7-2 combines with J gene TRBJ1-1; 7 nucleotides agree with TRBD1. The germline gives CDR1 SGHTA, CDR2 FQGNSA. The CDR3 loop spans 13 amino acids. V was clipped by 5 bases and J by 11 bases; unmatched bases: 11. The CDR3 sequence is CASSPWEDRRAFF. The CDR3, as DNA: TGTGCCAGCAGCCCCTGGGAGGACAGGAGGGCTTTCTTT.

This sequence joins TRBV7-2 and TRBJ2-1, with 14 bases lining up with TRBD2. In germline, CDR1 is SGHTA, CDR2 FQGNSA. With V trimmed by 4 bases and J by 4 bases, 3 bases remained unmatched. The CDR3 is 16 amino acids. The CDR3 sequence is CASSSRTSGGYNEQFF. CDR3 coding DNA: TGTGCCAGCAGCTCTCGGACTAGCGGGGGGTACAATGAGCAGTTCTTC.

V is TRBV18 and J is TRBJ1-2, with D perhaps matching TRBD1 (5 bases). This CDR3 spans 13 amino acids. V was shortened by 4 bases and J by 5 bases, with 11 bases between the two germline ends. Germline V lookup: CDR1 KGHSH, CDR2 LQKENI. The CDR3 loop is CASSRGGQYGYTF. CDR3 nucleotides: TGTGCCAGCTCACGGGGCGGCCAGTATGGCTACACCTTC.

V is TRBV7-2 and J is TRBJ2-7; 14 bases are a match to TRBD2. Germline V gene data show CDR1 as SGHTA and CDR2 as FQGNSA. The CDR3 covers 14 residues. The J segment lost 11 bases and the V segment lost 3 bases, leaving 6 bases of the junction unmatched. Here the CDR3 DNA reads TGTGCCAGCAGCTTGGAGGGACTAGCGGGAGTGAAGTACTTC. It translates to CASSLEGLAGVKYF.

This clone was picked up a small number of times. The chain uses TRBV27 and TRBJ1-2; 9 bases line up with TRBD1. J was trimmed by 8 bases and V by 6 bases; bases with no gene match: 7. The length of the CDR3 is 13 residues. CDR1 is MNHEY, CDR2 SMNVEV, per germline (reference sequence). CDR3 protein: CASSQQGALGYTF. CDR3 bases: TGTGCCAGCAGCCAACAGGGGGCTCTGGGCTACACCTTC.

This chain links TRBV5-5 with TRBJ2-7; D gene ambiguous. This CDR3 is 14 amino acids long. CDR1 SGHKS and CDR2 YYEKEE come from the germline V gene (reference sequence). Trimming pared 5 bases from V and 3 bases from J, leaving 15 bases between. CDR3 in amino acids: CASSPLGRVYEQYF. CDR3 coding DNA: TGTGCCAGCAGTCCTCTAGGACGGGTCTACGAGCAGTACTTC.

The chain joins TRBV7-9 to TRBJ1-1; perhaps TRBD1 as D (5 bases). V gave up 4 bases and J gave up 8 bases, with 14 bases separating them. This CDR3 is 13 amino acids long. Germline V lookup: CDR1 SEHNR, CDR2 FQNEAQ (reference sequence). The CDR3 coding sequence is TGTGCCAGCAGCTCCGTGGGCGGGGGAGAAGCTTTCTTT. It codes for CASSSVGGGEAFF.

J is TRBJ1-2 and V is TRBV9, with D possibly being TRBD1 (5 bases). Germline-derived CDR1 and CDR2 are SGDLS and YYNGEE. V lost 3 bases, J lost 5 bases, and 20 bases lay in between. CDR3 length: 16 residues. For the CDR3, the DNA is TGTGCCAGCAGCGACCCCGGTTTCGGGGGGGAGTATGGCTACACCTTC. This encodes CASSDPGFGGEYGYTF.

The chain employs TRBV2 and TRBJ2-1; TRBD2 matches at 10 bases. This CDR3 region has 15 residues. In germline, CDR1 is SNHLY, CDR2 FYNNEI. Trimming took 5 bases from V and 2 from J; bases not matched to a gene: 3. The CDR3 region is CASSLAGATYNEQFF. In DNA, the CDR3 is TGTGCCAGCAGTCTAGCGGGAGCTACCTACAATGAGCAGTTCTTC. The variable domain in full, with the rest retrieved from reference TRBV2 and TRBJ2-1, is EPEVTQTPSHQVTQMGQEVILRCVPISNHLYFYWYRQILGQKVEFLVSFYNNEISEKSEIFDDQFSVERPDGSNFTLKIRSTKLEDSAMYFCASSLAGATYNEQFFGPGTRLTVL.

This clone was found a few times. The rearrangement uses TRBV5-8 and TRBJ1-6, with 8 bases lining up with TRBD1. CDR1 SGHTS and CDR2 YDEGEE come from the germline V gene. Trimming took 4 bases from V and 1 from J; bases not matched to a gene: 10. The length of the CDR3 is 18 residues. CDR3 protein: CASSRDTGGGSYNSPLHF. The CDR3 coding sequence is TGTGCCAGCAGCCGCGATACAGGGGGGGGGTCCTATAATTCACCCCTCCACTTT.

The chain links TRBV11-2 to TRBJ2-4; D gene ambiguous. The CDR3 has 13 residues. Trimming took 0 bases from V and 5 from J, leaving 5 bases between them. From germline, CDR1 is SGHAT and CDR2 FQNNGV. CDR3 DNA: TGTGCCAGCAGCTTAGATCCCCAAAACATTCAGTACTTC. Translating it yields CASSLDPQNIQYF.

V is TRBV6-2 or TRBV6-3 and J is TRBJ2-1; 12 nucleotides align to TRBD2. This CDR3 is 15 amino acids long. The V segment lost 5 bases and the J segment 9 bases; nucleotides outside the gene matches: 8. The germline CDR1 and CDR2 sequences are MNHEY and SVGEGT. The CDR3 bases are TGTGCCAGCAGTACCCTAGCGGGAGGGCCGGTTGAGCAGTTCTTC. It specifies CASSTLAGGPVEQFF.

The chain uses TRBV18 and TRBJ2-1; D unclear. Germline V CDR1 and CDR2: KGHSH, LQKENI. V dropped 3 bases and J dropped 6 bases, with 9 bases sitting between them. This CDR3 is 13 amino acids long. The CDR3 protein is CASSPLASNEQFF. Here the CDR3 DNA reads TGTGCCAGCTCACCGCTGGCCAGCAATGAGCAGTTCTTC.

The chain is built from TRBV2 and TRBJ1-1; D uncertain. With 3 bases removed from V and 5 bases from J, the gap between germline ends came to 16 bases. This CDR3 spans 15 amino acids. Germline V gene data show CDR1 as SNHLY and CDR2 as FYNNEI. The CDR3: CASSEMEAEWTEAFF. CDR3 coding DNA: TGTGCCAGCAGTGAGATGGAGGCCGAGTGGACTGAAGCTTTCTTT. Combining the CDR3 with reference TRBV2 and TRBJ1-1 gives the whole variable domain EPEVTQTPSHQVTQMGQEVILRCVPISNHLYFYWYRQILGQKVEFLVSFYNNEISEKSEIFDDQFSVERPDGSNFTLKIRSTKLEDSAMYFCASSEMEAEWTEAFFGQGTRLTVV.